The rows below give T cell receptor beta chains drawn from one sample of a study of human T cells and chemical hapten exposure. TCRdb recomputed calls from the RACE reads with MiXCR, one row per CDR3 protein. The data hold over 50,000 distinct CDR3 sequences, with approximately 9.5% observed a single time. The starting material was whole blood, obtained in connection with sensitization to the hapten diphenylcyclopropenone (DPC). The receptors here all came from a young woman with alopecia areata. Some clones in this sample may be carry-over from other donors' samples. CDR3s include the opening cysteine and the closing phenylalanine or tryptophan. Each record gives: J gene, D gene, clone size, V gene, CDR3 protein, CDR3 DNA. A D gene is named only where the DNA matches it firmly. The size of a clone is reported for some rows only, either as once, few or many, or as a class for expanded clones.

TRBJ2-2 | . | . | TRBV12-3/TRBV12-4 | CASSPRPGAGELFF | TGTGCCAGCAGTCCGCGCCCAGGGGCCGGGGAGCTGTTTTTT
TRBJ2-7 | . | many | TRBV5-6 | CASSLVTDSFDTSSYEQYF | TGTGCCAGCAGCTTGGTCACCGATAGTTTTGACACGAGCTCCTACGAGCAGTACTTC
TRBJ2-1 | . | . | TRBV7-9 | CASDGYLRNEQFF | TGTGCCAGCGACGGGTACCTCAGGAATGAGCAGTTCTTC
TRBJ1-3 | TRBD1 | . | TRBV20-1 | CSARDGDSGSGNTIYF | TGCAGTGCTAGAGATGGGGACAGCGGCTCTGGAAACACCATATATTTT
TRBJ2-3 | . | . | TRBV12-3/TRBV12-4 | CASSLALPREGPDTQYF | TGTGCCAGCAGTTTAGCCTTGCCCCGGGAAGGACCAGATACGCAGTATTTT
TRBJ2-5 | TRBD1 | many | TRBV12-3/TRBV12-4 | CASRRTGGRETQYF | TGTGCCAGCAGAAGGACAGGGGGCAGAGAGACCCAGTACTTC
TRBJ2-5 | . | few | TRBV29-1 | CSVPGTSGGETQYF | TGCAGCGTGCCGGGAACTTCGGGTGGTGAGACCCAGTACTTC
TRBJ2-3 | TRBD1 | many | TRBV3-1 | CASSQGQGVDTQYF | TGTGCCAGCAGCCAAGGACAGGGGGTAGATACGCAGTATTTT
TRBJ2-7 | TRBD2 | . | TRBV5-6 | CASSGGAGAYEQYF | TGTGCCAGCAGCGGGGGAGCGGGGGCCTACGAGCAGTACTTC
TRBJ1-5 | . | many | TRBV12-3/TRBV12-4 | CASSLMNQPQHF | TGTGCCAGCAGTTTAATGAATCAGCCCCAGCATTTT
TRBJ2-5 | . | . | TRBV7-2 | CASSLGSSVGVRETQYF | TGTGCCAGCAGCTTGGGTTCTAGCGTTGGAGTTCGAGAGACCCAGTACTTC
TRBJ2-2 | . | . | TRBV6-1 | CATPGDYTGELFF | TGTGCCACCCCAGGGGACTACACCGGGGAGCTGTTTTTT
TRBJ2-3 | . | many | TRBV9 | CASSVVGSTDTQYF | TGTGCCAGCAGCGTAGTCGGTAGCACAGATACGCAGTATTTT
TRBJ2-7 | . | . | TRBV28 | CASSLGGRSYEQYF | TGTGCCAGCAGTTTGGGGGGCCGGTCCTACGAGCAGTACTTC
TRBJ1-1 | . | many | TRBV5-1 | CASSENTEAFF | TGCGCCAGCTCGGAGAACACTGAAGCTTTCTTT
TRBJ2-3 | . | . | TRBV20-1 | CSVRGALSTDTQYF | TGCAGTGTACGGGGTGCGCTTAGCACAGATACGCAGTATTTT
TRBJ2-3 | TRBD2 | many | TRBV6-1 | CASCLAESTDTQYF | TGTGCCAGCTGCCTAGCGGAGAGCACAGATACGCAGTATTTT
TRBJ1-6 | . | . | TRBV6-2/TRBV6-3 | CASSSDTNSPLHF | TGTGCCAGCTCTTCGGATACAAATTCACCCCTCCACTTT
TRBJ1-1 | TRBD1 | few | TRBV5-5 | CASSAETGIRNTEAFF | TGTGCCAGCAGCGCTGAGACAGGGATCAGGAACACTGAAGCTTTCTTT
TRBJ1-6 | . | . | TRBV7-8 | CASSSPERGYNSPLPF | TGTGCCAGCAGCTCACCCGAACGGGGCTATAATTCACCCCTCCCCTTT
TRBJ2-3 | . | . | TRBV7-2 | CASSFQAVAGTDTQYF | TGTGCCAGCAGCTTCCAAGCCGTGGCCGGCACAGATACGCAGTATTTT
TRBJ1-1 | . | many | TRBV6-5 | CASSPYSENTEAFF | TGTGCCAGCAGCCCTTACTCGGAGAACACTGAAGCTTTCTTT
TRBJ1-5 | . | . | TRBV10-3 | CAISDRTDQPQHF | TGTGCCATCAGCGACAGGACGGATCAGCCCCAGCATTTT
TRBJ2-7 | TRBD2 | few | TRBV9 | CASSVGLAGRGYEQYF | TGTGCCAGCAGCGTAGGACTAGCGGGTCGCGGCTACGAGCAGTACTTC
TRBJ1-1 | . | many | TRBV2 | CASMQGHPNTEAFF | TGTGCCAGCATGCAAGGCCACCCGAACACTGAAGCTTTCTTT
TRBJ1-3 | TRBD1 | . | TRBV11-2 | CASSFTGGRNTIYF | TGTGCCAGCAGCTTCACAGGGGGCAGAAACACCATATATTTT
TRBJ2-7 | . | many | TRBV12-3/TRBV12-4 | CASSHPEDNYEQYF | TGTGCCAGCAGCCACCCCGAGGACAACTACGAGCAGTACTTC
TRBJ1-1 | TRBD1 | many | TRBV5-1 | CASHRTGATEAFF | TGCGCCAGCCATAGAACAGGGGCCACTGAAGCTTTCTTT
TRBJ1-2 | . | few | TRBV20-1 | CSVTTDTYGYTF | TGCAGTGTTACCACGGATACCTATGGCTACACCTTC
TRBJ2-3 | TRBD2 | few | TRBV12-3/TRBV12-4 | CASSPGTSGGQGTDTQYF | TGTGCCAGCAGTCCGGGGACTAGCGGGGGTCAGGGAACAGATACGCAGTATTTT
TRBJ2-5 | . | few | TRBV10-3 | CATLVGGPQETQYF | TGTGCCACCCTGGTTGGAGGTCCTCAAGAGACCCAGTACTTC
TRBJ2-3 | . | few | TRBV18 | CASSGSNTDTQYF | TGTGCCAGCTCGGGATCAAACACAGATACGCAGTATTTT
TRBJ1-6 | . | few | TRBV3-1 | CASSQGSGQRNSPLHF | TGTGCCAGCAGCCAGGGCAGTGGACAGCGAAATTCACCCCTCCACTTT
TRBJ1-4 | . | few | TRBV9 | CASSVLPATNEKLFF | TGTGCCAGCAGCGTTCTCCCAGCAACTAATGAAAAACTGTTTTTT
TRBJ1-3 | . | few | TRBV15 | CATSRDVSGNTIYF | TGTGCCACCAGCAGAGATGTCTCAGGGAACACCATATATTTT
TRBJ1-1 | . | many | TRBV7-2 | CASSLVIAGKNTEAFF | TGTGCCAGCAGCTTAGTTATTGCAGGGAAGAACACTGAAGCTTTCTTT
TRBJ2-1 | . | . | TRBV7-2 | CASSLNQQRYNEQFF | TGTGCCAGCAGCTTAAACCAACAGCGATACAATGAGCAGTTCTTC
TRBJ1-4 | TRBD1 | . | TRBV18 | CASSPRQGEINEKLFF | TGTGCCAGCTCACCACGGCAGGGGGAGATTAATGAAAAACTGTTTTTT
TRBJ1-6 | TRBD1 | . | TRBV28 | CASSSASRDSLRTHF | TGTGCCAGCAGTTCCGCCTCCCGGGACAGTCTTAGGACCCACTTT
TRBJ2-7 | TRBD2 | few | TRBV7-2 | CASTQAGGPVEQYF | TGTGCCAGCACACAAGCGGGGGGACCGGTAGAGCAGTACTTC
TRBJ2-2 | . | . | TRBV7-9 | CASSLRRGTGELFF | TGTGCCAGCAGCCTCCGACGGGGCACCGGGGAGCTGTTTTTT
TRBJ2-1 | . | . | TRBV7-9 | CASRFGATEGEQFF | TGTGCCAGCAGGTTCGGAGCGACCGAAGGTGAGCAGTTCTTC
TRBJ2-6 | . | . | TRBV29-1 | CSVLKPSSGANVLTF | TGCAGCGTGTTGAAACCGAGCTCTGGGGCCAACGTCCTGACTTTC
TRBJ2-2 | TRBD2 | many | TRBV6-6 | CASSYSTSGGKGTGELFF | TGTGCCAGCAGTTACTCGACTAGCGGGGGGAAAGGCACCGGGGAGCTGTTTTTT
TRBJ1-3 | . | few | TRBV12-3/TRBV12-4 | CASTLRGGSGNTIYF | TGTGCCAGCACCCTGCGGGGGGGCTCTGGAAACACCATATATTTT
TRBJ2-4 | TRBD1 | . | TRBV28 | CASELQGQNIQYF | TGTGCCAGCGAGCTACAGGGGCAAAACATTCAGTACTTC
TRBJ2-3 | TRBD2 | . | TRBV12-3/TRBV12-4 | CASSLGGTSPTDTQYF | TGTGCCAGCAGTTTAGGTGGGACTAGCCCCACAGATACGCAGTATTTT
TRBJ1-2 | TRBD1 | . | TRBV7-9 | CASSGWTGHYGYTF | TGTGCCAGCAGCGGATGGACAGGTCACTATGGCTACACCTTC
TRBJ2-3 | TRBD1 | once | TRBV7-9 | CASSFGAGGLDTQYF | TGTGCCAGCAGCTTCGGGGCAGGGGGCCTAGATACGCAGTATTTT
TRBJ2-7 | TRBD1 | few | TRBV10-3 | CAISELDRRSYEQYF | TGTGCCATCAGTGAGTTGGACAGGAGGTCCTACGAGCAGTACTTC
TRBJ1-2 | . | . | TRBV20-1 | CSASIPGGRDRAALGYTF | TGCAGTGCTTCAATCCCTGGGGGCAGGGACCGCGCCGCATTGGGCTACACCTTC
TRBJ2-7 | TRBD1 | few | TRBV7-9 | CASTETTGTGFYEQYF | TGTGCCAGCACCGAGACGACCGGGACAGGGTTCTACGAGCAGTACTTC
TRBJ2-3 | TRBD1 | many | TRBV6-6 | CASSSPDRGHTDTQYF | TGTGCCAGCAGTTCCCCGGACAGGGGGCATACAGATACGCAGTATTTT